The present entry profiles one TCR beta chain with its context. Its target is unknown. The record originates from a study of cytomegalovirus exposure and HLA in healthy donors. Study-wide results and limits: A previous analysis found most TCR beta V segments productive roughly 87% or roughly 30% of the time. Exclusion as indistinguishable affected some V segments, including TRBV6-2 and TRBV6-3.

Per the germline V gene, CDR1 is MNHEY and CDR2 is SVGAGI. V gave up 5 bases and J gave up 2 bases; unmatched junction bases: 4. This CDR3 contains 15 residues. 60 Vbeta and 13 Jbeta primers were used in PCR. Generated by immunoSEQ multiplex PCR, the TCRdb table keeps only in-frame clones and is missing some. The sample consists of over 150,000 clones, more than 75% of them appearing once. The receptor was isolated from a man in his thirties or forties in good health and CMV-seropositive. The chain links TRBV6-5 to TRBJ2-1, with 9 nucleotides matching TRBD1. The specimen sequenced was PBMCs. DNA of the CDR3: TGTGCCAGCAGTATGGGACAGGGTCCCTACAATGAGCAGTTCTTC. Its translation is CASSMGQGPYNEQFF.